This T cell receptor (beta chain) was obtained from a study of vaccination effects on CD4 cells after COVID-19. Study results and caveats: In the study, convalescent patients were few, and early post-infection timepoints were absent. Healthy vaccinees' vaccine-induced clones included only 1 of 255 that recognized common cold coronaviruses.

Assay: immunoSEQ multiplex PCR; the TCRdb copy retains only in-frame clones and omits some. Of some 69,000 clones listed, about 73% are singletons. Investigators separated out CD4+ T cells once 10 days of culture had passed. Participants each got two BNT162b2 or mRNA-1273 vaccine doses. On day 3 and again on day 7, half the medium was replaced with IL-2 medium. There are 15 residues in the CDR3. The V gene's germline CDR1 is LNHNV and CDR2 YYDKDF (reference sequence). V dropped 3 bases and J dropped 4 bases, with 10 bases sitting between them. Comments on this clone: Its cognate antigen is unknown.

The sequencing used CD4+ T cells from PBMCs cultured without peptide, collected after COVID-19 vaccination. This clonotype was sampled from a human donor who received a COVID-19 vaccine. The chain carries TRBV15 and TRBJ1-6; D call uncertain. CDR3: CATSRDPQYNSPLHF. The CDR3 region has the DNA TGTGCCACCAGCAGGGACCCACAGTATAATTCACCCCTCCACTTT.